This T cell receptor beta chain is from a study of T cells in Graves' hyperthyroidism and ophthalmopathy. This clonotype was recorded many times. There are 15 residues in the CDR3. The ends were cut back, 1 base at V and 8 bases at J, with 15 bases in the middle. Germline lookup yields CDR1 LGHDT and CDR2 YNNKEL (reference sequence). TCR beta CDR3 region amplification was performed from RNA transcripts. HTBI primers were the set used in a first-round RT-PCR of the TCR CDR3. TCRdb called the multiplex PCR reads again in MiXCR, with one record for every CDR3 protein. The sample lists about 480,000 distinct CDR3 sequences; 14% were seen once.

The TCR originated in a woman younger than 35 with Graves' hyperthyroidism. The rearrangement joins TRBV3-1 to TRBJ2-1; D is ambiguous. Material: blood. The CDR3: CASSQARSMGDEQFF. DNA of the CDR3: TGTGCCAGCAGCCAAGCCAGGAGTATGGGCGATGAGCAGTTCTTC.